Listed here are 31 T cell receptor beta chains from one sample, sequenced in a study of control samples from healthy donors and cancer patients. Some clones are missing from TCRdb's copy, which holds only in-frame ones; the method was immunoSEQ multiplex PCR. This table has around 63,000 clones, around 87% appearing once. Sequencing input: PBMCs. Every receptor here comes from a woman between 50 and 59 years old with head and neck cancer.

A single count supports this clone. The chain recombines TRBV6-1 with TRBJ1-5, with D tentatively TRBD1 (6 bases). This CDR3 contains 15 residues. The ends were cut back, 2 bases at V and 4 bases at J, with 12 bases in the middle. Germline CDR1 reads MNHNS; CDR2 reads SASEGT. The CDR3 loop reads CASSELQGFNQPQHF. The CDR3 DNA reads as TGTGCCAGCAGTGAATTACAGGGTTTTAATCAGCCCCAGCATTTT.

V and J are TRBV2 and TRBJ1-1; D perhaps matches TRBD1 (5 bases). Germline loops: CDR1 SNHLY, CDR2 FYNNEI. Trimming took off 7 bases at V and 4 bases at J, with 16 bases between the two ends. CDR3 length equals 14 residues. The CDR3 protein is CASNREQVSTEAFF. In DNA, the CDR3 is TGTGCCAGCAATAGGGAACAGGTGTCCACTGAAGCTTTCTTT.

CDR3 nucleotides: TGTGCCAGCACCCTGGACAGGCGTCACAGCTTCTCCTACGAGCAGTACTTC. The encoded protein is CASTLDRRHSFSYEQYF. The chain combines TRBV28 with TRBJ2-7; 7 bases agree with TRBD1. The J segment lost 0 bases and the V segment lost 7 bases, leaving 15 bases of the junction unmatched. Germline V gives CDR1 MDHEN, CDR2 SYDVKM. This CDR3 has 17 residues.

This clone was seen just once. V and J are TRBV4-1 and TRBJ1-4, with TRBD1 as a possible D gene (6 bases). Germline assignment: CDR1 MGHRA and CDR2 YSYEKL. Trimming took 4 bases from V and 3 from J, leaving 15 bases between them. CDR3 length: 16 amino acids. CDR3 sequence reads: CASSLIGRGANEKLFF. CDR3 DNA: TGCGCCAGCAGCCTGATAGGCAGGGGTGCTAATGAAAAACTGTTTTTT.

The chain links TRBV9 to TRBJ2-1; the D call may be TRBD1 or TRBD2 (5 bases each). V was cut by 0 bases and J by 6 bases, with 10 bases left in between. The CDR3 covers 14 residues. In germline, CDR1 is SGDLS, CDR2 YYNGEE. DNA for the CDR3: TGTGCCAGCAGCGTAGCTGAGGGGCGCAATGAGCAGTTCTTC. Its protein is CASSVAEGRNEQFF.

The chain uses TRBV9 and TRBJ2-7; no clear D gene. Trimming shortened V by 2 bases and J by 4 bases, and 10 bases separated the two germline ends. Germline values: CDR1 SGDLS, CDR2 YYNGEE. This CDR3 spans 13 amino acids. CDR3 DNA: TGTGCCAGCAGCGTTAGCCCCTATTACGAGCAGTACTTC. Encoded protein: CASSVSPYYEQYF.

The CDR3 sequence: CASNPSREAPQHF. CDR3 in DNA: TGTGCCAGCAATCCCTCCAGGGAGGCGCCCCAGCATTTT. V usage is TRBV12-3 or TRBV12-4 and J usage is TRBJ1-5; D might be TRBD1 (5 bases). CDR3 length: 13 residues. Deletions cut 7 bases from V and 9 bases from J, with 16 bases between.

The chain uses TRBV10-3 and TRBJ2-1; 9 nucleotides match TRBD1. The CDR3 consists of 15 residues. The germline V gene has CDR1 ENHRY and CDR2 SYGVKD. J lost 4 bases, V lost 3 bases, and 4 bases had no gene match. This CDR3 is CAISDSDRGYNEQFF. DNA for the CDR3: TGTGCCATCAGTGATTCGGACAGGGGTTACAATGAGCAGTTCTTC.

The chain recombines TRBV5-1 with TRBJ2-7; the match to TRBD2 covers 9 bases. The V segment lost 3 bases and the J segment 4 bases; nucleotides outside the gene matches: 5. The CDR3 is made up of 14 amino acids. The V gene's germline CDR1 is SGHRS and CDR2 YFSETQ. The CDR3 loop is CASSSLAGGYEQYF. The CDR3 nucleotides are TGCGCCAGCAGCTCTCTCGCGGGGGGGTACGAGCAGTACTTC.

The chain has TRBV24-1 and TRBJ2-7; TRBD2 is a possible D gene (5 bases). Trimming took 0 bases from V and 6 from J, leaving 5 bases between them. Germline V lookup: CDR1 KGHDR, CDR2 SFDVKD. CDR3 size: 12 residues. The CDR3 coding sequence is TGTGCCACCAGTGATTTGGCGGGCGAGCAGTACTTC. As protein: CATSDLAGEQYF.

The chain joins TRBV2 to TRBJ1-3; 7 bases align to TRBD1. The CDR3 consists of 15 residues. Germline CDR1 and CDR2: SNHLY and FYNNEI. With V trimmed by 5 bases and J by 0 bases, 4 bases remained unmatched. This CDR3 reads CASSPGQSSGNTIYF. CDR3 in DNA: TGTGCCAGCAGTCCGGGACAGAGCTCTGGAAACACCATATATTTT.

The chain uses TRBV28 and TRBJ1-2; 8 bases fit TRBD1. V shed 6 bases, J shed 3 bases, and the junction held 18 bases outside the gene matches. Germline-derived CDR1 and CDR2 are MDHEN and SYDVKM. The CDR3 consists of 18 residues. CDR3 nucleotides: TGTGCCAGCAGCCCCCCCAGGGGGCGGGGACCTTTCCACTATGGCTACACCTTC. Residues: CASSPPRGRGPFHYGYTF.

The V call is TRBV5-1, the J call TRBJ1-1; 8 bases map to TRBD1. V shed 0 bases and J 3 bases; nucleotides not matched to a gene: 10. The CDR3 has 17 amino acids. The V gene's germline CDR1 is SGHRS and CDR2 YFSETQ. CDR3 nucleotides: TGCGCCAGCAGCTTGGCCGGGACAGGTGGAGCCGACACTGAAGCTTTCTTT. Protein product: CASSLAGTGGADTEAFF.

The chain couples TRBV27 to TRBJ2-5; D is unclear. Trimming took 6 bases from V and 6 from J, leaving 14 bases between them. This CDR3 has 13 amino acids. Germline loops: CDR1 MNHEY, CDR2 SMNVEV (reference sequence). As DNA, the CDR3 is TGTGCCAGCAGGGACCGGGCGGTACAGACCCAGTACTTC. It translates to CASRDRAVQTQYF.

The V call is TRBV11-2, the J call TRBJ2-7; 9 bases are a match to TRBD1. Germline V CDR1 and CDR2: SGHAT, FQNNGV. Losses at the gene ends were 5 bases for V and 3 bases for J; bases not matched to a gene: 8. CDR3 size: 15 residues. The CDR3 is CASSPRTGDGYEQYF. CDR3 bases: TGTGCCAGCAGCCCCCGGACAGGGGATGGCTACGAGCAGTACTTC. Based on the CDR3 plus reference TRBV11-2 and TRBJ2-7, the full variable domain is EAGVAQSPRYKIIEKRQSVAFWCNPISGHATLYWYQQILGQGPKLLIQFQNNGVVDDSQLPKDRFSAERLKGVDSTLKIQPAKLEDSAVYLCASSPRTGDGYEQYFGPGTRLTVT.

The chain uses TRBV19 and TRBJ1-2, with D possibly TRBD1 on 6 matching bases. The CDR3 sequence is 12 residues long. V lost 5 bases and J 10 bases, leaving 14 bases between the germline ends. In germline, CDR1 is LNHDA, CDR2 SQIVND (reference sequence). The CDR3 bases are TGTGCCAGTAGTGACCCTGACAGGTACTACACCTTC. This encodes CASSDPDRYYTF.

The chain recombines TRBV10-2 with TRBJ1-1; perhaps TRBD1 as D (6 bases). V was trimmed by 7 bases and J by 5 bases, leaving 23 bases between them. This CDR3 region has 16 residues. Germline CDR1 WSHSY, CDR2 SAAADI. Written as DNA, the CDR3 is TGCGCCAGCAACGCCGGGGGGGCGAAGGCTCGGACTGAAGCTTTCTTT. It yields the protein CASNAGGAKARTEAFF.

The rearrangement links TRBV5-4 to TRBJ1-2; D gene ambiguous. There are 13 residues in the CDR3. From germline, CDR1 is SGHNT and CDR2 YYREEE (reference sequence). Between the trimmed V and J ends, which lost 3 bases and 2 bases, there was a span of 8 bases. The chain's CDR3 is CASSSRANYGYTF. CDR3 nucleotide sequence: TGTGCCAGCAGCTCCCGGGCAAACTATGGCTACACCTTC. The variable domain in full, completed from reference TRBV5-4 and TRBJ1-2, reads ETGVTQSPTHLIKTRGQQVTLRCSSQSGHNTVSWYQQALGQGPQFIFQYYREEENGRGNFPPRFSGLQFPNYSSELNVNALELDDSALYLCASSSRANYGYTFGSGTRLTVV.

The rearrangement links TRBV2 to TRBJ1-1; D gene ambiguous. The CDR3 is 16 amino acids. The V gene lost 3 bases and the J gene lost 6 bases, with 20 bases spanning the gap. Germline-derived CDR1 and CDR2 are SNHLY and FYNNEI. CDR3 protein: CASSEEGIRSGSEAFF. CDR3 bases: TGTGCCAGCAGTGAGGAGGGAATACGGTCCGGCTCTGAAGCTTTCTTT.

In this sample, this clone turned up a few times. V is TRBV1 and J is TRBJ2-5; TRBD2 was called by the table and not checked on the DNA. TRBV1 is annotated as a pseudogene. CDR3 length: 16 amino acids. For the CDR3, the DNA is TGCACCAGCAGCCAAGGGGGCGGGGGGCGCCAAGAGACCCAGTACTTC. The encoded protein is CTSSQGGGGRQETQYF.

The rearrangement uses TRBV7-9 and TRBJ2-7; D may be TRBD2 (5 bases). CDR1 and CDR2 (germline): SEHNR, FQNEAQ (reference sequence). This CDR3 has 13 residues. The V end was cut by 6 bases, the J end by 6 bases, with 15 bases between. The DNA for the CDR3 is TGTGCCAGCAGTATCAAATCGGGAAGCGAGCAGTACTTC. This sequence encodes CASSIKSGSEQYF.

V gene TRBV18 combines with J gene TRBJ2-7; maybe TRBD2 (5 bases). This CDR3 has 14 amino acids. Trimming removed 0 bases from V and 4 bases from J, with 10 bases in between. Germline V CDR1 and CDR2: KGHSH, LQKENI. CDR3: CASSPPGSRYEQYF. CDR3 DNA sequence: TGTGCCAGCTCACCACCGGGGAGTAGATACGAGCAGTACTTC.

This chain uses TRBV6-2 or TRBV6-3 with TRBJ1-1; possibly TRBD1 for D (5 bases). The CDR3 is 15 residues long. V lost 5 bases and J lost 4, with 17 bases in between. Germline V gene sequence: CDR1 MNHEY, CDR2 SVGEGT. The CDR3 here is CASSPPGAEVTEAFF. The CDR3 DNA reads TGTGCCAGCAGTCCCCCTGGGGCAGAGGTCACTGAAGCTTTCTTT.

This clone was seen a single time. The chain couples TRBV7-2 to TRBJ2-3; 7 bases align to TRBD2. The CDR3 sequence is 14 residues long. Germline V gene lookup returns CDR1 SGHTA and CDR2 FQGNSA. V gave up 4 bases and J gave up 12 bases; unmatched junction bases: 13. Written as DNA, the CDR3 is TGTGCCAGCAGCTCGGAAATAGCGGGTCCCCTACAGTATTTT. Its translation: CASSSEIAGPLQYF.

This clone was observed a single time. V gene TRBV18 combines with J gene TRBJ2-2; D is unclear. Trimming removed 3 bases from V and 5 bases from J, with 4 bases in between. This CDR3 comprises 12 residues. Germline lookup yields CDR1 KGHSH and CDR2 LQKENI. CDR3 sequence (DNA): TGTGCCAGCTCACCGCCTACCGGGGAGCTGTTTTTT. Translated: CASSPPTGELFF.

The chain joins TRBV7-9 to TRBJ2-2; 9 bases agree with TRBD1. The germline V gene encodes CDR1 SEHNR and CDR2 FQNEAQ (reference sequence). With 5 bases clipped from V and 6 bases from J, the junction kept 10 bases outside the gene matches. CDR3 length: 16 residues. The CDR3 loop is CASSRAGTGRSGELFF. CDR3 nucleotide sequence: TGTGCCAGCAGCCGTGCAGGGACAGGGAGGTCCGGGGAGCTGTTTTTT.

This clone has just one count. The chain is built from TRBV5-1 and TRBJ1-1; D remains unclear. From germline, CDR1 is SGHRS and CDR2 YFSETQ. V lost 0 bases to trimming and J lost 1 base, with 4 bases between them. The CDR3 covers 13 residues. CDR3 nucleotide sequence: TGCGCCAGCAGCTTGGATAGGAACACTGAAGCTTTCTTT. Translated, it gives CASSLDRNTEAFF.

The chain is built from TRBV18 and TRBJ1-5; possible D gene TRBD1, 6 bases. V was cut by 3 bases and J by 5 bases, with 14 bases left in between. This CDR3 has 15 residues. Germline values: CDR1 KGHSH, CDR2 LQKENI. CDR3: CASSPARGDDQPQHF. The DNA for the CDR3 is TGTGCCAGCTCACCGGCCAGGGGCGACGATCAGCCCCAGCATTTT.

The chain combines TRBV7-2 with TRBJ2-7; 7 bases map to TRBD1. Germline trimming cut 5 bases from V and 3 bases from J; bases unmatched to any gene: 4. This CDR3 is 13 amino acids long. Germline assignment: CDR1 SGHTA and CDR2 FQGNSA. CDR3: CASSIGTDYEQYF. CDR3 in DNA: TGTGCCAGCAGCATCGGGACAGACTACGAGCAGTACTTC.

The chain carries TRBV6-7 and TRBJ1-2, with D possibly TRBD1 on 5 matching bases. TRBV6-7 is an ORF, with its function uncertain. This CDR3 contains 13 residues. V was trimmed by 6 bases and J by 8 bases, leaving 16 bases between them. In DNA form, the CDR3 reads TGTGCCAGCAGGGGGACCGCGACTAAGGGCTACACCTTC. This translates into CASRGTATKGYTF.

The genes are TRBV5-1 and TRBJ2-5; a possible D gene is TRBD2 (5 bases). Trimming took off 3 bases at V and 5 bases at J, with 20 bases between the two ends. This CDR3 has 16 amino acids. Germline CDR1 reads SGHRS; CDR2 reads YFSETQ. For the CDR3, the DNA is TGCGCCAGCAGCTCCCGGGAAATTAGCATCATCGAGACCCAGTACTTC. Translation: CASSSREISIIETQYF.